The clone carrying this TCR beta chain is a singleton in its sample. The sample carries other DNA sequences with the same CDR3. Using ten immunoSEQ deep assay plates, investigators sequenced unsorted PBMC DNA. Assay used: immunoSEQ multiplex PCR; TCRdb lists only in-frame clones, some missing. The sample consists of more than 450,000 clones, 60% to 85% of them appearing once. This entry comes from a study of shared clonotypes between healthy human individuals. The CDR3 runs to 17 residues. Germline trimming cut 5 bases from V and 4 bases from J; bases unmatched to any gene: 7. Germline CDR1 and CDR2: MGHRA and YSYEKL.

This sequence was found in a woman between 40 and 50 years old in good health. Some clones in this sample may be carry-over from other donors' samples. The sequenced material came from PBMCs. The V gene is TRBV4-1, the J gene TRBJ2-2, with 13 bases fitting TRBD2. Here the CDR3 reads CASSFGLAGVVTGELFF. For the CDR3, the DNA is TGCGCCAGCAGCTTCGGACTAGCGGGAGTTGTCACCGGGGAGCTGTTTTTT.